Listed here is a single TCR beta chain. The entry originates in a study of blood T cell repertoires in COVID-19. Clones were sequenced by immunoSEQ multiplex PCR, and TCRdb holds only the in-frame ones, with some missing. Of some 90,000 clones in the sample, roughly 90% were seen once. Per the germline V gene, CDR1 is SGDLS and CDR2 is YYNGEE. Trimming shortened V by 5 bases and J by 1 base, and 12 bases separated the two germline ends. This CDR3 has 15 amino acids. The TCR was taken from a man in his forties or fifties with COVID-19, enrolled during active disease. Specimen: peripheral blood. V is TRBV9 and J is TRBJ2-2, with a possible D match to TRBD2 (6 bases). CDR3 sequence reads: CASSTGTWNTGELFF. The CDR3 DNA follows: TGTGCCAGCAGTACCGGGACTTGGAACACCGGGGAGCTGTTTTTT.